The 20 T cell receptor beta chains below all came from one sample that was sequenced in a study of T cell responses to AZD1222 COVID-19 vaccine. Sequencing used immunoSEQ multiplex PCR; TCRdb keeps in-frame clones, though not all of them. The sample lists about 180,000 clones, approximately 88% occurring once. Sample: peripheral blood, taken on day 0 of AZD1222 vaccination. These TCRs come from an adult in good health.

J is TRBJ1-1 and V is TRBV5-6; D is perhaps TRBD1 (6 bases). The V end was cut by 2 bases, the J end by 7 bases, with 12 bases between. Germline V gene lookup returns CDR1 SGHDT and CDR2 YYEEEE. The CDR3 extends over 13 amino acids. CDR3 sequence reads: CASSLRDIFEAFF. DNA for the CDR3: TGTGCCAGCAGCTTAAGGGACATTTTTGAAGCTTTCTTT.

The chain has TRBV11-1 and TRBJ2-5, with 7 bases aligning to TRBD1. Per germline, CDR1 SGHAT and CDR2 FQDESV (reference sequence). CDR3 length equals 14 residues. The J segment lost 5 bases and the V segment lost 5 bases, leaving 8 bases of the junction unmatched. CDR3 in DNA: TGTGCCAGCAGCGCCCCCGAGGGGGCTGAGACCCAGTACTTC. Its translation: CASSAPEGAETQYF. The full variable domain, in which reference TRBV11-1 and TRBJ2-5 provide the parts outside the CDR3, is EAEVAQSPRYKITEKSQAVAFWCDPISGHATLYWYRQILGQGPELLVQFQDESVVDDSQLPKDRFSAERLKGVDSTLKIQPAELGDSAMYLCASSAPEGAETQYFGPGTRLLVL.

The chain recombines TRBV19 with TRBJ2-5, with D possibly TRBD1 on 6 matching bases. From germline, CDR1 is LNHDA and CDR2 SQIVND (reference sequence). The CDR3 extends over 15 amino acids. Between the trimmed V and J ends, which lost 0 bases and 2 bases, there was a span of 10 bases. The DNA for the CDR3 is TGTGCCAGTAGTATAGACAGGGGCCTTCAAGAGACCCAGTACTTC. As protein: CASSIDRGLQETQYF.

CDR3 sequence (DNA): TGTGCCAGCAGTTTATGGACCACTACCAATGAGCAGTTCTTC. Protein: CASSLWTTTNEQFF. V usage is TRBV27 and J usage is TRBJ2-1; no clear D. This CDR3 has 14 residues. The V and J ends lost 1 base and 6 bases respectively, with 10 bases between them. The germline V gene encodes CDR1 MNHEY and CDR2 SMNVEV (reference sequence).

This sequence joins TRBV5-4 and TRBJ1-1; tentatively, D is TRBD1 (6 bases). V was trimmed by 1 base and J by 6 bases, leaving 16 bases between them. CDR1 and CDR2 from the germline V gene are SGHNT and YYREEE (reference sequence). There are 15 residues in the CDR3. The DNA of the CDR3 is TGTGCCAGCAGCTTGCAACAGGGAGGCGGCGCTGAAGCTTTCTTT. Translated: CASSLQQGGGAEAFF.

The rearrangement uses TRBV15 and TRBJ2-6, with unresolved D. CDR3 length: 15 residues. Trimming removed 5 bases at V and 0 bases at J, with 8 bases between. Germline lookup yields CDR1 LNHNV and CDR2 YYDKDF (reference sequence). DNA for the CDR3: TGTGCCACCAGCCGGCGGAGCTCTGGGGCCAACGTCCTGACTTTC. Translating it yields CATSRRSSGANVLTF.

The chain has TRBV25-1 and TRBJ2-6, with D perhaps matching TRBD1 (5 bases). Trimming removed 5 bases from V and 2 bases from J, with 10 bases in between. This CDR3 is built from 15 residues. Per the germline V gene, CDR1 is MGHDK and CDR2 is SYGVNS. CDR3 region: CASSPGAAGANVLTF. The CDR3 DNA reads as TGTGCCAGCAGTCCTGGGGCGGCTGGGGCCAACGTCCTGACTTTC.

The V gene is TRBV15, the J gene TRBJ2-1, with D uncertain. Deletions cut 6 bases from V and 10 bases from J, with 16 bases between. The CDR3 runs to 13 residues. Per the germline V gene, CDR1 is LNHNV and CDR2 is YYDKDF (reference sequence). The CDR3 spells CATRLPLQVEQFF. Written as DNA, the CDR3 is TGTGCCACCAGGCTCCCCCTACAAGTAGAGCAGTTCTTC.

The V and J genes are TRBV19 and TRBJ1-1; maybe TRBD1 (6 bases). The CDR3 length is 11 residues. Between the trimmed V and J ends, which lost 7 bases and 4 bases, there was a span of 7 bases. Germline CDR1 is LNHDA and CDR2 is SQIVND (reference sequence). In DNA form, the CDR3 reads TGTGCCAGTAAGGGGGTCACTGAAGCTTTCTTT. Residues: CASKGVTEAFF. Full variable domain (missing parts from reference TRBV19 and TRBJ1-1): DGGITQSPKYLFRKEGQNVTLSCEQNLNHDAMYWYRQDPGQGLRLIYYSQIVNDFQKGDIAEGYSVSREKKESFPLTVTSAQKNPTAFYLCASKGVTEAFFGQGTRLTVV.

The chain couples TRBV20-1 to TRBJ2-3; TRBD2 matches at 8 bases. The trim removed 3 bases at V and 4 bases at J, leaving 6 bases unmatched. CDR3 length: 14 amino acids. Germline V gene lookup returns CDR1 DFQATT and CDR2 SNEGSKA (reference sequence). The CDR3 reads CSASIAGLADTQYF. DNA for the CDR3: TGCAGTGCTAGTATAGCGGGACTGGCAGATACGCAGTATTTT.

The chain uses TRBV7-2 and TRBJ1-5, with 7 bases identical to TRBD1. The V segment lost 7 bases and the J segment 3 bases; nucleotides outside the gene matches: 9. Germline loops: CDR1 SGHTA, CDR2 FQGNSA. The CDR3 covers 15 residues. The CDR3 nucleotides are TGTGCCAGCAACCACTACGACAGGGACAATCAGCCCCAGCATTTT. This encodes CASNHYDRDNQPQHF.

The rearrangement joins TRBV12-3 or TRBV12-4 to TRBJ2-2; the match to TRBD2 covers 7 bases. This CDR3 spans 13 amino acids. The V gene end was trimmed by 5 bases and the J gene end by 7 bases; junction bases not matched to a gene: 4. CDR3 protein: CASSIGGNGELFF. The CDR3 coding sequence is TGTGCCAGCAGTATCGGGGGGAACGGGGAGCTGTTTTTT.

This clone came up once. V is TRBV6-4 and J is TRBJ1-6; 7 bases map to TRBD1. This CDR3 comprises 16 residues. V was clipped by 9 bases and J by 7 bases; unmatched bases: 15. Germline loops: CDR1 MRHNA, CDR2 SNTAGT. CDR3 coding DNA: TGTGCCAGAGCCCCAGGGGGGAGTCTTTTAAATTCACCCCTCCACTTT. Its translation is CARAPGGSLLNSPLHF.

V usage is TRBV5-4 and J usage is TRBJ2-6; D remains unclear. Trimming stripped 6 bases from V and 2 bases from J, with 6 bases between. In germline, CDR1 is SGHNT, CDR2 YYREEE (reference sequence). The CDR3 totals 13 residues. The CDR3 reads CASIRAGANVLTF. As DNA, the CDR3 is TGTGCCAGCATTAGGGCTGGGGCCAACGTCCTGACTTTC.

This chain connects TRBV13 to TRBJ1-1; 9 bases align to TRBD1. CDR1 and CDR2 from the germline V gene are PRHDT and FYEKMQ (reference sequence). After removal of 5 bases from V and 7 bases from J, the junction contained 8 bases not matched to a gene. CDR3 size: 14 residues. CDR3: CASSPTGGAFEAFF. In DNA form, the CDR3 reads TGTGCCAGCAGCCCCACAGGGGGCGCTTTTGAAGCTTTCTTT.

The chain combines TRBV18 with TRBJ2-1; 8 bases match TRBD2. Per the germline V gene, CDR1 is KGHSH and CDR2 is LQKENI. V was pared by 2 bases and J by 5 bases, with 5 bases of the junction left unmatched. The CDR3 covers 15 residues. In DNA, the CDR3 is TGTGCCAGCTCACCAACTAGCGGACGGAACAATGAGCAGTTCTTC. Encoded protein: CASSPTSGRNNEQFF.

Only a few counts were recorded for this clone. V and J are TRBV3-1 (or the pseudogene TRBV3-2) and TRBJ1-4; D might be TRBD1 (5 bases). The ends were cut back, 3 bases at V and 11 bases at J, with 25 bases in the middle. Per the germline V gene, CDR1 is LGHDT and CDR2 is YNNKEL (reference sequence). This CDR3 region has 17 residues. The CDR3 coding sequence is TGTGCCAGCAGCCAGGGGACTGGAGGTGGTACACTGGTGAAACTGTTTTTT. Translating gives CASSQGTGGGTLVKLFF.

This clone is a singleton in its sample. This chain's CDR3 is CASSLGQDNSPLHF. The CDR3 DNA reads as TGTGCCAGCAGTCTAGGACAGGATAATTCACCCCTCCACTTT. The chain links TRBV27 to TRBJ1-6, with 7 bases fitting TRBD1. CDR3 length equals 14 residues. V lost 5 bases and J lost 5; bases outside the gene matches: 3. The germline gives CDR1 MNHEY, CDR2 SMNVEV (reference sequence).

This sequence joins TRBV19 and TRBJ1-1, with TRBD1 matching 8 bases. The ends lost 4 bases at V and 9 bases at J; junction bases unmatched: 4. The germline V gene encodes CDR1 LNHDA and CDR2 SQIVND (reference sequence). This CDR3 is built from 12 residues. The CDR3 nucleotides are TGTGCCAGTAGTACCGGACAGGGAAAAGCTTTCTTT. It codes for CASSTGQGKAFF.

This clone has just one count. The J gene is TRBJ2-2, the V gene TRBV7-2; 10 bases are shared with TRBD1. The CDR3 contains 16 residues. V was pared by 2 bases and J by 6 bases, with 6 bases of the junction left unmatched. Germline assignment: CDR1 SGHTA and CDR2 FQGNSA. CDR3 in amino acids: CASSLRGTGVAGELFF. The CDR3 DNA reads TGTGCCAGCAGCTTACGGGGGACAGGGGTCGCCGGGGAGCTGTTTTTT.